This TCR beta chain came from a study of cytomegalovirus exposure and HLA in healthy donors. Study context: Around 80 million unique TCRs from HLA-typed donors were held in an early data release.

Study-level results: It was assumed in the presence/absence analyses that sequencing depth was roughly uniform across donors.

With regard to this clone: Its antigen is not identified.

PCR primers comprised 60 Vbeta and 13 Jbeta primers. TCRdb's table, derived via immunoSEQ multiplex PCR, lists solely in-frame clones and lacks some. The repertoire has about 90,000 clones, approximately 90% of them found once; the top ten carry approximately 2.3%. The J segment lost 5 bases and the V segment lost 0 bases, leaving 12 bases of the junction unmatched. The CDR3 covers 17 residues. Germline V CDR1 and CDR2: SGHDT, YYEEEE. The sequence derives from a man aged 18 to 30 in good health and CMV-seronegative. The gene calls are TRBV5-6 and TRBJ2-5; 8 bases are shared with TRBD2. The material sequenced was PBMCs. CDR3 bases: TGTGCCAGCAGCTTGGCGTGGGCAGCCCGCGGGGGGGAGACCCAGTACTTC. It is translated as CASSLAWAARGGETQYF. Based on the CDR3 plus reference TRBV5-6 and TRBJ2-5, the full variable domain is DAGVTQSPTHLIKTRGQQVTLRCSPKSGHDTVSWYQQALGQGPQFIFQYYEEEERQRGNFPDRFSGHQFPNYSSELNVNALLLGDSALYLCASSLAWAARGGETQYFGPGTRLLVL.